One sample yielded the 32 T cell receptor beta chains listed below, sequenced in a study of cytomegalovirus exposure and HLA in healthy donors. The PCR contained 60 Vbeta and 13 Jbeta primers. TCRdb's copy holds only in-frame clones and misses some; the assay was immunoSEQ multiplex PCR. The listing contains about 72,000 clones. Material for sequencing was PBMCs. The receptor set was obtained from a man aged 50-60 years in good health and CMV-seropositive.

The CDR3 nucleotides read TGTGCCAGTAATCAAGGCCCGTGGGGGGACACCGGGGAGCTGTTTTTT. Encoded protein: CASNQGPWGDTGELFF. The chain links TRBV19 to TRBJ2-2; TRBD2 is a possible D gene (6 bases). CDR3 length: 16 residues. CDR1 is LNHDA, CDR2 SQIVND, per germline (reference sequence). The V gene lost 7 bases and the J gene lost 3 bases, with 18 bases spanning the gap.

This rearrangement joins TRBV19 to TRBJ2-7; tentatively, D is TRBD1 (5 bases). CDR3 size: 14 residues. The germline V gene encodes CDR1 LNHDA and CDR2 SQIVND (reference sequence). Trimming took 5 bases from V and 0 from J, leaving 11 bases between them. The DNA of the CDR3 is TGTGCCAGTAGTCGACAGCAAAGCTCCTACGAGCAGTACTTC. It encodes CASSRQQSSYEQYF. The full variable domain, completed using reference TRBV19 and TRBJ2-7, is DGGITQSPKYLFRKEGQNVTLSCEQNLNHDAMYWYRQDPGQGLRLIYYSQIVNDFQKGDIAEGYSVSREKKESFPLTVTSAQKNPTAFYLCASSRQQSSYEQYFGPGTRLTVT.

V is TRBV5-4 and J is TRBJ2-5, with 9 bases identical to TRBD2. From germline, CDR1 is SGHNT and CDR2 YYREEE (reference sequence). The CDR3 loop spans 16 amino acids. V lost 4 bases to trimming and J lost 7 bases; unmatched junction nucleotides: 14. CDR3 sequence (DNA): TGTGCCAGCAGCCCGGGGACTAGCCCTGAGGGGGGGACCCAGTACTTC. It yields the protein CASSPGTSPEGGTQYF.

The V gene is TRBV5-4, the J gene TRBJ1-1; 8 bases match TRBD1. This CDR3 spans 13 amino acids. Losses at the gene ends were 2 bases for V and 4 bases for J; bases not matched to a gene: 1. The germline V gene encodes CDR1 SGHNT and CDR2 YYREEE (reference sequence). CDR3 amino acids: CASSFTGGTEAFF. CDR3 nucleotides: TGTGCCAGCAGCTTCACAGGGGGCACTGAAGCTTTCTTT.

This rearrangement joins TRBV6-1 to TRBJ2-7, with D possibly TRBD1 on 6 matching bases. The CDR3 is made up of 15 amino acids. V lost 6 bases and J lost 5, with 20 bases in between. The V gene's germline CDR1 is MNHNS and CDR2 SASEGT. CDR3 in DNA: TGTGCCAGCAGCTCTGAGGGGGAACCTTGGGACGAGCAGTACTTC. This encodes CASSSEGEPWDEQYF.

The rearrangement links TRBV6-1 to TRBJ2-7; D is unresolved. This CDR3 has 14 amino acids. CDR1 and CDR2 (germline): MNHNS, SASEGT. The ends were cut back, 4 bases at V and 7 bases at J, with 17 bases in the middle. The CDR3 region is CASSGQQYPIEQYF. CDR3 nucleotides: TGTGCCAGCAGTGGTCAACAGTACCCGATTGAGCAGTACTTC.

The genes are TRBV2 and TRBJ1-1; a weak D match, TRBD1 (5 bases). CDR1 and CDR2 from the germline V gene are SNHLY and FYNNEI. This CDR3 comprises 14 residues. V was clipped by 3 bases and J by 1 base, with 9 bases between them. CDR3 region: CASSDSRANTEAFF. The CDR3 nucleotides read TGTGCCAGCAGTGATAGCAGGGCGAACACTGAAGCTTTCTTT. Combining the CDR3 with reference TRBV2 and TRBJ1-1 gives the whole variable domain EPEVTQTPSHQVTQMGQEVILRCVPISNHLYFYWYRQILGQKVEFLVSFYNNEISEKSEIFDDQFSVERPDGSNFTLKIRSTKLEDSAMYFCASSDSRANTEAFFGQGTRLTVV.

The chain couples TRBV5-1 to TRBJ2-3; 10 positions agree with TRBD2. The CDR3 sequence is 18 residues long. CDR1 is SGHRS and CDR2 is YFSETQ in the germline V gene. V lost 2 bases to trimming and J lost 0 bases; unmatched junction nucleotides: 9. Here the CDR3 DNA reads TGCGCCAGCAGCTTATCAGCGGGAGGGCCGGGTAGCACAGATACGCAGTATTTT. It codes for CASSLSAGGPGSTDTQYF.

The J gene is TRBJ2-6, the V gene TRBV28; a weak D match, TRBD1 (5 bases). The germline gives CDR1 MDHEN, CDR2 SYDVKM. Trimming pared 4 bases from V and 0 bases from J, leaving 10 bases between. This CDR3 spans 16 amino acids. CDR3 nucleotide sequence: TGTGCCAGCAGTTCTCCGACAGTCTCTGGGGCCAACGTCCTGACTTTC. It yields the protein CASSSPTVSGANVLTF.

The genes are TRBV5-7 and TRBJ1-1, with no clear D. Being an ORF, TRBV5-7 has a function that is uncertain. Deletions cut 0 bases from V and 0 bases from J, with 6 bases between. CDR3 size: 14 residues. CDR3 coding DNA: TGTGCCAGCAGCTTGGGACACTTGAACACTGAAGCTTTCTTT. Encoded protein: CASSLGHLNTEAFF.

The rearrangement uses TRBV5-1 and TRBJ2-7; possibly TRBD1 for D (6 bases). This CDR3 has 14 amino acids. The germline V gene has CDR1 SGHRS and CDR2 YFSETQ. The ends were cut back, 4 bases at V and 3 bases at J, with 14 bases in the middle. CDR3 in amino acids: CASSLTGFFYEQYV. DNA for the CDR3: TGCGCCAGCAGCCTTACAGGGTTCTTCTACGAGCAGTACGTC.

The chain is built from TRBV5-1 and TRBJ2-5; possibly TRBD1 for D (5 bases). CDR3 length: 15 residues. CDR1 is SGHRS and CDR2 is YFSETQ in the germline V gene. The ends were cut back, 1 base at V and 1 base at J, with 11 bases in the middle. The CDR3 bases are TGCGCCAGCAGCTTGAATATCGACAGCCAAGAGACCCAGTACTTC. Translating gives CASSLNIDSQETQYF.

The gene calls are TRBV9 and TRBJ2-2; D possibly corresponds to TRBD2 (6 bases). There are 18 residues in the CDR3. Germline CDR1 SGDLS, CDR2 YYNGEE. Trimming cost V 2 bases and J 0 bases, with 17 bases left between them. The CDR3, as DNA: TGTGCCAGCAGCGTCCCTCTAACGGGGGAGCCGAACACCGGGGAGCTGTTTTTT. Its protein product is CASSVPLTGEPNTGELFF.

The CDR3 protein is CASRETQYF. The CDR3 coding sequence is TGTGCCAGCCGGGAGACCCAGTACTTC. The chain links TRBV9 to TRBJ2-5; D ambiguous. Germline V lookup: CDR1 SGDLS, CDR2 YYNGEE. The CDR3 runs 9 residues. V was clipped by 7 bases and J by 5 bases, with 3 bases between them.

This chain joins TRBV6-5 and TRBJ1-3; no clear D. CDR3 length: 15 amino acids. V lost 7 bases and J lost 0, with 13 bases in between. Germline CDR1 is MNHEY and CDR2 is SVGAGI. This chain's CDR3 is CASTKETGSGNTIYF. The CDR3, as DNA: TGTGCCAGCACCAAGGAGACTGGCTCTGGAAACACCATATATTTT.

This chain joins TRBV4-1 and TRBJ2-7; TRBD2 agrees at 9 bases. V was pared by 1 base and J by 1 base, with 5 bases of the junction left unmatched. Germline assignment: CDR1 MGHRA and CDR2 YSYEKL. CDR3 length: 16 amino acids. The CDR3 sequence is CASSQASGRSSYEQYF. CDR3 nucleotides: TGCGCCAGCAGCCAAGCAAGCGGGAGGTCTTCCTACGAGCAGTACTTC.

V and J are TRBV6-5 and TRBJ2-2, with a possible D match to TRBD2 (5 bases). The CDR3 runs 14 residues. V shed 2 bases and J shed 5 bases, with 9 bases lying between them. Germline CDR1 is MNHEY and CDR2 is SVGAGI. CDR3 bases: TGTGCCAGCAGTTACGCGTCGGGGACCGGGGAGCTGTTTTTT. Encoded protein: CASSYASGTGELFF.

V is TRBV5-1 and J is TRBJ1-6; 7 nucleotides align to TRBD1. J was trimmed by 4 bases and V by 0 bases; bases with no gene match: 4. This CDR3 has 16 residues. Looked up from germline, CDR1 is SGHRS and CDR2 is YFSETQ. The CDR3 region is CASSLGGQSYNSPLHF. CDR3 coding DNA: TGCGCCAGCAGCTTGGGGGGACAGTCATATAATTCACCCCTCCACTTT.

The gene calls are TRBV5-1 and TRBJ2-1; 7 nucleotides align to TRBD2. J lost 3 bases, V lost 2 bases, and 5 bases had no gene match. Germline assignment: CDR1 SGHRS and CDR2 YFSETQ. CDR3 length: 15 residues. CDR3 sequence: CASSLSSGVYNEQFF. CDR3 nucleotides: TGCGCCAGCAGCTTATCCAGCGGGGTCTACAATGAGCAGTTCTTC.

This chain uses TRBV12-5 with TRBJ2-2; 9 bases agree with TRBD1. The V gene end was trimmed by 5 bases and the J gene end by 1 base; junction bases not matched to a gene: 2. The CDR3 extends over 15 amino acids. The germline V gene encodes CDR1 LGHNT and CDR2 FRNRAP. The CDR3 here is CASGHRGLNTGELFF. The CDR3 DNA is TGTGCTAGTGGTCACAGGGGGCTGAACACCGGGGAGCTGTTTTTT.

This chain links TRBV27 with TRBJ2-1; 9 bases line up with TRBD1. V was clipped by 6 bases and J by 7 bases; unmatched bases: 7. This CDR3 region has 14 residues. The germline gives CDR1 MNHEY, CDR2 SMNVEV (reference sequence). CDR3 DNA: TGTGCCAGCAGACGGACAGGGGAGCGAAATGAGCAGTTCTTC. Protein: CASRRTGERNEQFF.

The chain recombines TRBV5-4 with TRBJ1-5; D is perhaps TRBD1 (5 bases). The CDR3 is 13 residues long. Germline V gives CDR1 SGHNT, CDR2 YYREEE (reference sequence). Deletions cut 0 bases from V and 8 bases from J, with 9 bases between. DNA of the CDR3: TGTGCCAGCAGCTTGGGACAGTCGGAGCCCCAGCATTTT. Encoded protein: CASSLGQSEPQHF.

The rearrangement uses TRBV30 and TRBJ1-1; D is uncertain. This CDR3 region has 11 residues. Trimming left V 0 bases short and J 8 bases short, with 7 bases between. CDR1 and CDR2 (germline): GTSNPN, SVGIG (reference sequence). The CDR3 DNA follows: TGTGCCTGGAGTGTACTTACCGAAGCTTTCTTT. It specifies CAWSVLTEAFF.

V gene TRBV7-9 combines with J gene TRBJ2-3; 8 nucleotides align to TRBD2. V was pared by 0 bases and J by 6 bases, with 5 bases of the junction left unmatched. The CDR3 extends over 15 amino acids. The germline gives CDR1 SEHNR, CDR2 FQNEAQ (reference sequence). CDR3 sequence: CASSLASGRADTQYF. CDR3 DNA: TGTGCCAGCAGCTTAGCGAGCGGGAGAGCGGATACGCAGTATTTT.

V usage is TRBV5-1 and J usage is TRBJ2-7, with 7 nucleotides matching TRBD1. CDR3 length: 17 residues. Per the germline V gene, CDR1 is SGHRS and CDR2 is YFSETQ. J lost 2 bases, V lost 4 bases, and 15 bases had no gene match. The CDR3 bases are TGCGCCAGCAGCGGGCGGACAGGTCGCCTGGGCCCCTACGAGCAGTACGTC. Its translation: CASSGRTGRLGPYEQYV.

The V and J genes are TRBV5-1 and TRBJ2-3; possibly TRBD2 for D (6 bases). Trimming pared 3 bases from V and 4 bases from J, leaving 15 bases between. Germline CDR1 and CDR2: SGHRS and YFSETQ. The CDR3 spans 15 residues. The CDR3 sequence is CASSSIQGEADTQYF. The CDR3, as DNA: TGCGCCAGCAGCTCCATACAAGGGGAGGCAGATACGCAGTATTTT.

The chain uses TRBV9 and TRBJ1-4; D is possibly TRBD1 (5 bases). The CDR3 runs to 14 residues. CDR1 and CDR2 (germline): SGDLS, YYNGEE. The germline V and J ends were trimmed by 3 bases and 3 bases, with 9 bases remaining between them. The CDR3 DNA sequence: TGTGCCAGCAGCGCCGACAGCTCTAATGAAAAACTGTTTTTT. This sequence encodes CASSADSSNEKLFF.

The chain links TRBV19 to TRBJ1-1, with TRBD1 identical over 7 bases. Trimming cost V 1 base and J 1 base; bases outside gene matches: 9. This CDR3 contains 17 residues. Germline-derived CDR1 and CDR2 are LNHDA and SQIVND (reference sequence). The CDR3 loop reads CASSIGGGRGANTEAFF. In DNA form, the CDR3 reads TGTGCCAGTAGTATAGGAGGGGGCCGAGGGGCGAACACTGAAGCTTTCTTT. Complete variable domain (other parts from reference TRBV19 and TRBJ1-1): DGGITQSPKYLFRKEGQNVTLSCEQNLNHDAMYWYRQDPGQGLRLIYYSQIVNDFQKGDIAEGYSVSREKKESFPLTVTSAQKNPTAFYLCASSIGGGRGANTEAFFGQGTRLTVV.

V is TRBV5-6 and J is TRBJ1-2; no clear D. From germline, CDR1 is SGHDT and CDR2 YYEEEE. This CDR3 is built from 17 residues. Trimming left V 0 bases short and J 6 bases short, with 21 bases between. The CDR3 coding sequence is TGTGCCAGCAGCTTGGAGAAAAGGCAGGTCCGATTCGATGGCTACACCTTC. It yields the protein CASSLEKRQVRFDGYTF.

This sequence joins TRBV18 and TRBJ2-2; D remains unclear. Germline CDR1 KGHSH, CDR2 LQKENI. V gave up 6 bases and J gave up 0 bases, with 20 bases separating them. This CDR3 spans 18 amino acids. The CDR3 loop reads CASSRSTPSVSNTGELFF. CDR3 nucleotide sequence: TGTGCCAGCTCGCGTTCGACTCCCTCGGTGTCGAACACCGGGGAGCTGTTTTTT. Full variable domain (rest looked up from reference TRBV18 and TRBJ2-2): NAGVMQNPRHLVRRRGQEARLRCSPMKGHSHVYWYRQLPEEGLKFMVYLQKENIIDESGMPKERFSAEFPKEGPSILRIQQVVRGDSAAYFCASSRSTPSVSNTGELFFGEGSRLTVL.

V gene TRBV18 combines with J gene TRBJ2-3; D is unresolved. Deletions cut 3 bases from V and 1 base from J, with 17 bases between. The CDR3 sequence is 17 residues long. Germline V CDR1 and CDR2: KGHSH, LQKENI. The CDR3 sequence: CASSPVQALAGTDTQYF. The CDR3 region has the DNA TGTGCCAGCTCACCGGTTCAGGCCCTTGCTGGCACAGATACGCAGTATTTT.

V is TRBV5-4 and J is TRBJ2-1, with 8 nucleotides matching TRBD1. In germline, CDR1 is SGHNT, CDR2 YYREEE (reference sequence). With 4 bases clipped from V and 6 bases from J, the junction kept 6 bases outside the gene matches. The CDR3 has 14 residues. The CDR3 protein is CASSPRDRINEQFF. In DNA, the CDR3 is TGTGCCAGCAGCCCACGGGACAGGATCAATGAGCAGTTCTTC.